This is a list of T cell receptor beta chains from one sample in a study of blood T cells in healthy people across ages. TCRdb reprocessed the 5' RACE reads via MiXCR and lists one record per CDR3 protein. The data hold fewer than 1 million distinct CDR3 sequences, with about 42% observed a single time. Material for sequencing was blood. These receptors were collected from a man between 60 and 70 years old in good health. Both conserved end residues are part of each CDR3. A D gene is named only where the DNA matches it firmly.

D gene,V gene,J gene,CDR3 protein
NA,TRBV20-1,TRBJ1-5,CSARGGSGNQPQHF
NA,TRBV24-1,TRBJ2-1,CATSDSSGPQFF
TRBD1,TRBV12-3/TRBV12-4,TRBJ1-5,CASSLVTGELAQHF
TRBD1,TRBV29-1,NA,CSVYGSGQDHEQYF
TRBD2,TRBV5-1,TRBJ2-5,CASSLSLAGETQYF
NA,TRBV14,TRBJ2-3,CASSPRPGLDTQYF
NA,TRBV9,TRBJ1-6,CASSAAPSSPLHF
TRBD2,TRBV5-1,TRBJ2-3,CASSFRPSGADTQYF
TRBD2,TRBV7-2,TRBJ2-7,CASSLGGLAGAEQYF
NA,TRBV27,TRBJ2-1,CASSLLGRGGNEQFF
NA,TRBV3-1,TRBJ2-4,CASSSRLEQYF
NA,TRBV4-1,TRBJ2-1,CAGSQTQGGEQFF
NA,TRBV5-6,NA,CASSQTGDPYEQYF
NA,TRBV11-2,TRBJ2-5,CASKTTGWQETQYF
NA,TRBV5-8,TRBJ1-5,CASLDGYSNQPQHF
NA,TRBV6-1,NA,CASSSDRLTYEQYF
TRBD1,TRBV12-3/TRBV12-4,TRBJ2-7,CASRYGTGAYEQYF
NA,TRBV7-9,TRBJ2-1,CASSLATGGVYYNEQFF
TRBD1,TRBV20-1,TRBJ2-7,CSARGPGTAYEQYF
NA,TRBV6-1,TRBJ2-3,CASSADNHRTDTQYF
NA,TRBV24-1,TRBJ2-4,CATSGGAVQYF
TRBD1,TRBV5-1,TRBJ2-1,CASSLAGDRGVYNEQFF
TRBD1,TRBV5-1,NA,CASSASTGEVGEQYF
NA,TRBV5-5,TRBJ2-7,CASSFRQALPHEQYF
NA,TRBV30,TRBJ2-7,CAWSDNLRQSYEQYF
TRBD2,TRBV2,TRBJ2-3,CARRGGQSDTQYF
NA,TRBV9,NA,CASSAGTGAETQYF
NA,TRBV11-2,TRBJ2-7,CASSSGHYEQYF